These 19 T cell receptor beta chains share one sample of origin, sequenced in a study of T-cell memory formation after mild COVID-19. Via MiXCR, TCRdb re-called the 5' RACE reads, giving one row per CDR3 protein. The sample records roughly 400,000 distinct CDR3 sequences, more than 15% being singletons. Sequenced input: PBMCs or a T cell subset sorted from them (not recorded which). The receptors originated from a man between 18 and 35 years old who had mild COVID-19 (a few samples of this study predate the infection). Cell type and time point are not known.

CDR3 residues: CASSHRPGQAIYEQYF. The CDR3 DNA is TGTGCCAGCAGCCATCGACCGGGACAGGCCATCTACGAGCAGTACTTC. V usage is TRBV7-6 and J usage is TRBJ2-7, with 8 bases that match TRBD1. The CDR3 consists of 16 residues. Germline V CDR1 and CDR2: SGHVS, FNYEAQ. J was trimmed by 3 bases and V by 5 bases; bases with no gene match: 12.

The V gene is TRBV11-3, the J gene TRBJ1-2; 7 bases map to TRBD1. Trimming removed 4 bases from V and 0 bases from J; junction bases left unmatched: 14. The CDR3 loop spans 18 amino acids. Germline V CDR1 and CDR2: SGHNT, YENEEA. CDR3 sequence reads: CASSSTGWFRRANYGYTF. The CDR3 nucleotides read TGTGCCAGCAGCTCGACAGGGTGGTTCAGACGAGCTAACTATGGCTACACCTTC.

This clonotype was detected a few times. The V gene is TRBV15, the J gene TRBJ1-4; D unclear. CDR3 length equals 15 residues. Germline V CDR1 and CDR2: LNHNV, YYDKDF (reference sequence). V was pared by 6 bases and J by 8 bases, with 19 bases between. Here the CDR3 reads CATSLGVAGGEKLFF. DNA for the CDR3: TGTGCCACCAGTCTCGGGGTGGCCGGAGGAGAAAAACTGTTTTTT.

This chain joins TRBV2 and TRBJ1-1; TRBD1 agrees at 7 bases. The CDR3 loop spans 13 amino acids. Germline V lookup: CDR1 SNHLY, CDR2 FYNNEI. Trimming cost V 7 bases and J 3 bases; bases outside gene matches: 5. This CDR3 reads CASIIDRDTEAFF. The CDR3 region has the DNA TGTGCCAGCATTATAGACAGGGACACTGAAGCTTTCTTT.

This clonotype has only a few counts. J is TRBJ2-1 and V is TRBV11-3; unclear D gene. V dropped 6 bases and J dropped 0 bases, with 15 bases sitting between them. CDR1 is SGHNT, CDR2 YENEEA, per germline. The CDR3 runs 16 residues. In DNA form, the CDR3 reads TGTGCCAGCAGTATTCGGGCGCAGAGCTCCTACAATGAGCAGTTCTTC. This translates into CASSIRAQSSYNEQFF.

The chain couples TRBV3-1 to TRBJ2-1; 11 positions match TRBD2. V lost 2 bases and J lost 6; bases outside the gene matches: 3. The CDR3 totals 15 residues. Germline CDR1 LGHDT, CDR2 YNNKEL (reference sequence). The CDR3 nucleotides are TGTGCCAGCAGCCAATTTAGCGGGGGGGCCAATGAGCAGTTCTTC. This gives the protein CASSQFSGGANEQFF.

The chain employs TRBV4-3 and TRBJ2-3; D might be TRBD2 (7 bases). The V end lost 1 base, the J end lost 0 bases, and 17 bases lay between the germline ends. CDR3 size: 18 residues. CDR1 and CDR2 from the germline V gene are LGHNA and YSLEER. In DNA, the CDR3 is TGCGCCAGCAGCCAAGGGGGGGGGGCCACCCTGAGCACAGATACGCAGTATTTT. It translates to CASSQGGGATLSTDTQYF.

There are a few counts of this clonotype. The chain has TRBV5-1 and TRBJ2-7; a weak D match, TRBD2 (5 bases). This CDR3 spans 14 amino acids. Germline CDR1 reads SGHRS; CDR2 reads YFSETQ. Trimming stripped 1 base from V and 9 bases from J, with 17 bases between. The CDR3 region has the DNA TGCGCCAGCAGCTTGCCGGGGATCACCGGCGCGCAGTACTTC. Translated, it gives CASSLPGITGAQYF.

In its sample, this clonotype was seen a few times. This chain connects TRBV18 to TRBJ2-7, with a weak D call TRBD2 (5 bases). The CDR3 sequence is 15 residues long. Germline V gene lookup returns CDR1 KGHSH and CDR2 LQKENI. V lost 2 bases and J lost 0, with 11 bases in between. CDR3 in DNA: TGTGCCAGCTCACCAGTGACGGGGAGCTCCTACGAGCAGTACGTC. Protein product: CASSPVTGSSYEQYV.

The chain employs TRBV30 and TRBJ1-5; TRBD1 matches at 9 bases. CDR3 length equals 13 residues. The ends lost 5 bases at V and 4 bases at J; junction bases unmatched: 3. CDR1 GTSNPN and CDR2 SVGIG come from the germline V gene (reference sequence). The CDR3 bases are TGTGCCTGGGCCGGGACAGGGAATCAGCCCCAGCATTTT. As protein: CAWAGTGNQPQHF. The full variable domain, rest sourced from reference TRBV30 and TRBJ1-5, is SQTIHQWPATLVQPVGSPLSLECTVEGTSNPNLYWYRQAAGRGLQLLFYSVGIGQISSEVPQNLSASRPQDRQFILSSKKLLLSDSGFYLCAWAGTGNQPQHFGDGTRLSIL.

The genes are TRBV7-2 and TRBJ2-7; possibly TRBD2 for D (5 bases). Trimming stripped 2 bases from V and 3 bases from J, with 14 bases between. The CDR3 spans 15 residues. Per the germline V gene, CDR1 is SGHTA and CDR2 is FQGNSA. The CDR3 loop is CASSLSPGDNYEQYV. In DNA, the CDR3 is TGTGCCAGCAGCTTATCCCCCGGGGATAACTACGAGCAGTACGTC.

This chain uses TRBV15 with TRBJ2-1; 8 bases are shared with TRBD1. Germline V gives CDR1 LNHNV, CDR2 YYDKDF (reference sequence). The CDR3 spans 15 residues. Trimming cost V 1 base and J 2 bases; bases outside gene matches: 1. The CDR3, as DNA: TGTGCCACCAGCAGAGTACAGGGGGCCTACAATGAGCAGTTCTTC. It translates to CATSRVQGAYNEQFF. Full variable domain (rest looked up from reference TRBV15 and TRBJ2-1): DAMVIQNPRYQVTQFGKPVTLSCSQTLNHNVMYWYQQKSSQAPKLLFHYYDKDFNNEADTPDNFQSRRPNTSFCFLDIRSPGLGDTAMYLCATSRVQGAYNEQFFGPGTRLTVL.

The chain has TRBV3-1 and TRBJ2-3, with 15 bases aligning to TRBD2. J lost 4 bases, V lost 5 bases, and 7 bases had no gene match. The CDR3 loop spans 17 amino acids. Germline assignment: CDR1 LGHDT and CDR2 YNNKEL (reference sequence). The CDR3 sequence: CASSTGTSGGWSDTQYF. The DNA for the CDR3 is TGTGCCAGCAGCACCGGGACTAGCGGGGGGTGGTCAGATACGCAGTATTTT.

This clonotype occurred a few times. The CDR3 DNA reads as TGTGCCAGCAGTGGGCGTCCCGGGAGAAGCACAGATACGCAGTATTTT. Amino acids: CASSGRPGRSTDTQYF. The chain combines TRBV6-2 or TRBV6-3 with TRBJ2-3; weak D call: TRBD2 (6 bases). Trimming removed 5 bases from V and 0 bases from J, with 15 bases in between. This CDR3 is built from 16 residues. Germline assignment: CDR1 MNHEY and CDR2 SVGEGT.

The V and J genes are TRBV18 and TRBJ1-1; possible D gene TRBD1, 5 bases. Germline CDR1 and CDR2: KGHSH and LQKENI. This CDR3 has 15 residues. Trimming pared 6 bases from V and 5 bases from J, leaving 19 bases between. CDR3 nucleotides: TGTGCCAGCTCCCAGGAGACGGCAGGGCAAACTGAAGCTTTCTTT. Its protein product is CASSQETAGQTEAFF.

This clonotype was observed at least ten times. The V call is TRBV12-3 or TRBV12-4, the J call TRBJ1-2, with D unresolved. The CDR3 extends over 13 amino acids. The germline V and J ends were trimmed by 3 bases and 2 bases, with 7 bases remaining between them. This CDR3 is CASSFPANYGYTF. The DNA of the CDR3 is TGTGCCAGCAGTTTCCCAGCGAACTATGGCTACACCTTC.

J is TRBJ1-1 and V is TRBV20-1; D is unclear. In germline, CDR1 is DFQATT, CDR2 SNEGSKA (reference sequence). Trimming took off 0 bases at V and 4 bases at J, with 21 bases between the two ends. This CDR3 contains 17 residues. The CDR3: CSARDRFRWVWATEAFF. CDR3 DNA sequence: TGCAGTGCTAGAGATCGGTTCAGGTGGGTGTGGGCCACTGAAGCTTTCTTT.

The table lists this clonotype with a few counts. In DNA form, the CDR3 reads TGTGCCAGCAGTCGGGGGCCTTCCCAGCGGGGCTACACCTTC. Translation: CASSRGPSQRGYTF. The chain has TRBV6-1 and TRBJ1-2; possibly TRBD1 for D (6 bases). V lost 5 bases and J lost 8, with 18 bases in between. The germline V gene encodes CDR1 MNHNS and CDR2 SASEGT. This CDR3 has 14 residues.

This chain connects TRBV6-2 or TRBV6-3 to TRBJ2-2; weak D call: TRBD1 (5 bases). From germline, CDR1 is MNHEY and CDR2 SVGEGT. This CDR3 comprises 13 residues. The germline V and J ends were trimmed by 6 bases and 5 bases, with 10 bases remaining between them. The CDR3 DNA follows: TGTGCCAGCAGAGCCAGGGTAACCGGGGAGCTGTTTTTT. Its translation: CASRARVTGELFF.